These T cell receptor beta chains were read from a single sample in a study of Ad26.COV2.S vaccination and SARS-CoV-2 variants. Generated by immunoSEQ multiplex PCR, the TCRdb table keeps only in-frame clones and is missing some. The repertoire includes 350,000 to 600,000 clones, 89% of them detected once, and about 1.7% sits in the top ten. The sequenced sample was peripheral blood, obtained in a trial of Ad26.COV2.S vaccine versus placebo. The receptors originated from a person between 18 and 65 years old who received the Ad26.COV2.S COVID-19 vaccine or a placebo. Both conserved end residues are part of each CDR3. D genes are given only for firm matches. Rows give clone size only sometimes, using once, few, many, or a class for an expanded clone.

clone_size j_call v_call d_call cdr3_nt cdr3_aa
once TRBJ2-4 TRBV5-1 - TGCGCCAGCAGCCCCTTACCGGGCCCCGCCAAAAACATTCAGTACTTC CASSPLPGPAKNIQYF
once TRBJ2-3 TRBV6-1 TRBD1 TGTGCCAGCAGTGAAGCATCCGGGACAGGGATGATCCCGTTGGGCACAGATACGCAGTATTTT CASSEASGTGMIPLGTDTQYF
- TRBJ2-7 TRBV7-2 - TGTGCCAGCAGCCCAGGGACGGGAGATTACGAGCAGTACTTC CASSPGTGDYEQYF
- TRBJ2-2 TRBV7-8 TRBD2 TGTGCCAGCAGCTTAGGCTATCTATGGGGGGGGAACACCGGGGAGCTGTTTTTT CASSLGYLWGGNTGELFF
- TRBJ2-1 TRBV9 - TGTGCCAGCAGCGTAGGGATAGCTTCTTACAATGAGCAGTTCTTC CASSVGIASYNEQFF
- TRBJ2-3 TRBV3-1/TRBV3-2 - TGTGCCAGCAGCCAAGATCTTACAGATACGCAGTATTTT CASSQDLTDTQYF
few TRBJ2-7 TRBV13 - TGTGCCAGCAGCCTCAGGTCTTACCCCTCCTACGAGCAGTACTTC CASSLRSYPSYEQYF
- TRBJ2-7 TRBV7-2 TRBD2 TGTGCCAGCAGCCTAGCGGGCTCAAACTACGAGCAGTACTTC CASSLAGSNYEQYF
few TRBJ1-2 TRBV15 TRBD1 TGTGCCACCAGCAGAGATCGTGGACAGGACTATGGCTACACCTTC CATSRDRGQDYGYTF
- TRBJ1-4 TRBV30 - TGTGCCTGGAGTGTAGGAGGGCCGGGTGAAAAACTGTTTTTT CAWSVGGPGEKLFF
many TRBJ1-1 TRBV7-9 - TGTGCCAGCAGCTTAGACCGGATAACTGAAGCTTTCTTT CASSLDRITEAFF